This note documents a single TCR beta chain sequence. The data were taken from a study of blood T cell repertoires in COVID-19. The wider study: Nucleic acid was either cDNA or gDNA, and it came from T cells, B-cell-depleted T cells, or PBMCs.

Generated by immunoSEQ multiplex PCR, the TCRdb table keeps only in-frame clones and is missing some. The data hold over 110,000 clones, with about 91% observed a single time. Germline CDR1 is MNHNS and CDR2 is SASEGT. Trimming removed 0 bases at V and 6 bases at J, with 12 bases between. This CDR3 contains 14 residues. This chain joins TRBV6-1 and TRBJ2-7; D possibly corresponds to TRBD1 (6 bases). The material sequenced was peripheral blood. The receptor was isolated from a human donor in a cohort sampled during active COVID-19. CDR3 sequence: CASSEAPRGGEQYF. The CDR3 nucleotides read TGTGCCAGCAGTGAAGCCCCCAGGGGCGGCGAGCAGTACTTC.